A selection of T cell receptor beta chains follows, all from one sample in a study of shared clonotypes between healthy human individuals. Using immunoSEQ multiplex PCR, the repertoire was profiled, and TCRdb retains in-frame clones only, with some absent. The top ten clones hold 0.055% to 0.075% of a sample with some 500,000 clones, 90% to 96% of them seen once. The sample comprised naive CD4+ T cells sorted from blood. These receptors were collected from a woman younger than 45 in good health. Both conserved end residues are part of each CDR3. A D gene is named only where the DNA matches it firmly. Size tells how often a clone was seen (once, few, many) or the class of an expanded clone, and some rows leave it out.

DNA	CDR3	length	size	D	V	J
TGTGCCAGCAGTGGGGTAGCCTGGAGGAACATTCAGTACTTC	CASSGVAWRNIQYF	14	NA	NA	TRBV28	TRBJ2-4
TGTGCCAGCAGTACTCCCTCGACAGTTATCCTGAACACTGAAGCTTTCTTT	CASSTPSTVILNTEAFF	17	NA	NA	TRBV28	TRBJ1-1
TGCGCCAGCAGCTTGGAACGGGGGAACACAGATACGCAGTATTTT	CASSLERGNTDTQYF	15	NA	NA	TRBV5-1	TRBJ2-3
TGTGCCAGCAGTTACTCGTTAGAGAATTATGGCTACACCTTC	CASSYSLENYGYTF	14	NA	NA	TRBV6-5	TRBJ1-2
TGTGCCACCCTGGGGGGGACCTCCTACGAGCAGTACTTC	CATLGGTSYEQYF	13	NA	TRBD2	TRBV27	TRBJ2-7
TGCGCCAGCAGCCCCCGCCCGGCGGCGAAGGGCACTGAAGCTTTCTTT	CASSPRPAAKGTEAFF	16	NA	NA	TRBV4-1	TRBJ1-1
TGCGCCAGCAGTCGCCTACAGGGGGCGGGCTACGAGCAGTACTTC	CASSRLQGAGYEQYF	15	once	TRBD1	TRBV23-1	TRBJ2-7
TGTGCCAGCAGTTGGGTTAGCGGGACAGTTTATAGCACAGATACGCAGTATTTT	CASSWVSGTVYSTDTQYF	18	NA	NA	TRBV27	TRBJ2-3
TGTGCCAGCAGCCGTGGAGCCAGAGCCTACGAGCAGTACTTC	CASSRGARAYEQYF	14	NA	NA	TRBV28	TRBJ2-7
TGTGCCAGCAGCCCGAGGGGGGGACATGATCAGCCCCAGCATTTT	CASSPRGGHDQPQHF	15	NA	NA	TRBV7-3	TRBJ1-5
TGTGCCAGTAGTTTCCAACCGGGCAATCAGCCCCAGCATTTT	CASSFQPGNQPQHF	14	NA	NA	TRBV19	TRBJ1-5
TGTGCCAGCAGTTACCCGGGGGCTGGAAAACTGTTTTTT	CASSYPGAGKLFF	13	NA	NA	TRBV7-9	TRBJ1-4
TGTGCCAGCAGCTTAGGCCAAGGGGTAGACACTGAAGCTTTCTTT	CASSLGQGVDTEAFF	15	NA	NA	TRBV7-6	TRBJ1-1
TGCGCCACCTCGAGGGGAGCCGGCTACGAGCAGTACTTC	CATSRGAGYEQYF	13	NA	NA	TRBV5-1	TRBJ2-7
TGTGCCAGCAGTTTCTGGAAGGGGAACGGGGAGCTGTTTTTT	CASSFWKGNGELFF	14	NA	NA	TRBV28	TRBJ2-2
TGTGCCAGCAGCCCCCAGCCCGGCCTGGGCGATAGCAATCAGCCCCAGCATTTT	CASSPQPGLGDSNQPQHF	18	once	NA	TRBV12-1	TRBJ1-5
TGTGCCAGCAGGGAGAGGGGGACAGGGTTGTACTACGAGCAGTACTTC	CASRERGTGLYYEQYF	16	NA	TRBD1	TRBV28	TRBJ2-7
TGTGCCAGCAGCGGGACTAGCGGGATCGATGAGCAGTTCTTC	CASSGTSGIDEQFF	14	NA	TRBD2	TRBV25-1	TRBJ2-1
TGTGCCAGCAGCCGAGGACAGGACTATGGCTACACCTTC	CASSRGQDYGYTF	13	NA	TRBD1	TRBV7-3	TRBJ1-2
TGTGCCAGCAGCCTCAATCGCAAAGGTGAAAGACCTGGCTACACCTTC	CASSLNRKGERPGYTF	16	NA	NA	TRBV4-2	TRBJ1-2
TGTGCCAGCAGCGGAGGACTAGCGGGAGAATACGAGCAGTACTTC	CASSGGLAGEYEQYF	15	NA	TRBD2	TRBV9	TRBJ2-7
TGTGCCAGCAGTAGCCCGGGACAGGGAACAGATACGCAGTATTTT	CASSSPGQGTDTQYF	15	NA	TRBD1	TRBV6-5	TRBJ2-3
TGTGCCAGCAGCCGTAGGGCTCCTAACGAGCAGTACTTC	CASSRRAPNEQYF	13	NA	NA	TRBV7-2	TRBJ2-7
TGTGCCAGCAGCGGGGGGCGGGAGGTCAATGAGCAGTTCTTC	CASSGGREVNEQFF	14	NA	TRBD2	TRBV5-4	TRBJ2-1
TGTGCCAGCTCACCGGGTCAGCAAGAGACCCAGTACTTC	CASSPGQQETQYF	13	NA	NA	TRBV18	TRBJ2-5
TGTGCCAGCAGTCTTAGCGGGAGTTTCACCGGGGAGCTGTTTTTT	CASSLSGSFTGELFF	15	NA	TRBD2	TRBV6-6	TRBJ2-2
TGTGCCAGCAGCCCCTGGGGCGGGAGGAGCACAGATACGCAGTATTTT	CASSPWGGRSTDTQYF	16	NA	TRBD2	TRBV27	TRBJ2-3
TGTGCCAGCAGTGACTCCCTAGCGGGAGCAGATACGCAGTATTTT	CASSDSLAGADTQYF	15	NA	TRBD2	TRBV6-4	TRBJ2-3
TGTGCCAGCAGACCTGACAGGGGGTCCTACAATGAGCAGTTCTTC	CASRPDRGSYNEQFF	15	NA	TRBD1	TRBV6-5	TRBJ2-1
TGTGCCAGTACTAAGTCGAACACCGGGGAGCTGTTTTTT	CASTKSNTGELFF	13	NA	NA	TRBV19	TRBJ2-2
TGTGCCAGCAGTCCCGTAGCGGGCAATGAGCAGTTCTTC	CASSPVAGNEQFF	13	NA	TRBD2	TRBV28	TRBJ2-1